A selection of T cell receptor beta chains follows, all from one sample in a study of siplizumab effects on memory and regulatory T cells. Produced via immunoSEQ multiplex PCR; TCRdb's table is partial and in-frame only. The data contain roughly 100,000 clones, about 93% of them singletons. The sequenced sample consisted of CD4+ T cells sorted from blood. The receptor set was obtained from a human donor in good health. The CDR3 runs from the conserved cysteine through the conserved F or W. The order of the fields is J gene, clone size, D gene, V gene, CDR3 DNA, CDR3 protein. D genes are given only for firm matches. The size of a clone is reported for some rows only, either as once, few or many, or as a class for expanded clones.

TRBJ1-2 NA NA TRBV2 TGTGCCAGCAGTGAGATCGGGCTGACTAACTATGGCTACACCTTC CASSEIGLTNYGYTF
TRBJ2-5 NA NA TRBV6-1 TGTGCCAGCAGTGAAGCGGGGGAGACCCAGTACTTC CASSEAGETQYF
TRBJ2-5 NA TRBD1 TRBV11-2 TGTGCCAGCAGCTTAGATACAGGGGCTCGGGAGACCCAGTACTTC CASSLDTGARETQYF
TRBJ2-1 once NA TRBV7-2 TGTGCCAGCAGCTCTAGCGTCCCCGGTGAGCAGTTCTTC CASSSSVPGEQFF
TRBJ2-5 NA NA TRBV5-1 TGCGCCAGCAGCTTGGCCCGTCCGGGGGCGCATCGTGAGACCCAGTACTTC CASSLARPGAHRETQYF
TRBJ1-4 NA TRBD1 TRBV5-4 TGTGCCAGCAGCCACCGGGACAGTAACTCGAAACTGTTTTTT CASSHRDSNSKLFF
TRBJ1-2 NA NA TRBV25-1 TGTGCCAGCCAAGCGGCCGGCGCCTATGGCTACACCTTC CASQAAGAYGYTF
TRBJ1-6 NA NA TRBV19 TGTGCCAGTAATCGGGGCGGCAAAGGGACTAATTCACCCCTCCACTTT CASNRGGKGTNSPLHF
TRBJ1-1 NA NA TRBV30 TGTGCCTGGATTAAAGTGTCTACTGAAGCTTTCTTT CAWIKVSTEAFF
TRBJ2-1 NA NA TRBV30 TGTGCCTGGAGTGTGGGTGGTTACAATGAGCAGTTCTTC CAWSVGGYNEQFF
TRBJ1-1 NA TRBD1 TRBV18 TGTGCCACCCACGCAGGGCTAGGACAGGGGACCCCGGGAGCTTTCTTT CATHAGLGQGTPGAFF
TRBJ2-1 NA NA TRBV5-1 TGCGCCAGCTCACAGGGAAGCTCCTACAATGAGCAGTTCTTC CASSQGSSYNEQFF
TRBJ1-2 NA NA TRBV7-9 TGTGCCAGCAGCTTAGCGGCAGGTCCCTATGGCTACACCTTC CASSLAAGPYGYTF
TRBJ1-5 NA NA TRBV27 TGTGCCAGCAGTTTATCATCAGGGATCAGCAATCAGCCCCAGCATTTT CASSLSSGISNQPQHF